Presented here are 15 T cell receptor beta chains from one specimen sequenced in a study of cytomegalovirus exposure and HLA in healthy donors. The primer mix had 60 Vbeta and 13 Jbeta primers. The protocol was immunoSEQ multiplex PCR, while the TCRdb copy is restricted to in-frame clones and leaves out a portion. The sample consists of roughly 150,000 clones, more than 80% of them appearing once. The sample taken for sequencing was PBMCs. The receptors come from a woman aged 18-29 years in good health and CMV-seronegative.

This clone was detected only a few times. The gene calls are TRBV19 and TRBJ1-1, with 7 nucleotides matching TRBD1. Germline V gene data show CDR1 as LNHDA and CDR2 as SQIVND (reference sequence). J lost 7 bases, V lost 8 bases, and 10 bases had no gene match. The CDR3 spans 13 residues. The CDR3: CASEGPQGREAFF. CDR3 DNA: TGTGCCAGTGAAGGGCCACAGGGGCGTGAAGCTTTCTTT.

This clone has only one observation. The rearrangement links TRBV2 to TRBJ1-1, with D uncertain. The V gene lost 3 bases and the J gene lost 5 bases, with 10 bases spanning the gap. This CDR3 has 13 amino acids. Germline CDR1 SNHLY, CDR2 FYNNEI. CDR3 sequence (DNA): TGTGCCAGCAGTGAGTCCCCTAGGACTGAAGCTTTCTTT. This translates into CASSESPRTEAFF.

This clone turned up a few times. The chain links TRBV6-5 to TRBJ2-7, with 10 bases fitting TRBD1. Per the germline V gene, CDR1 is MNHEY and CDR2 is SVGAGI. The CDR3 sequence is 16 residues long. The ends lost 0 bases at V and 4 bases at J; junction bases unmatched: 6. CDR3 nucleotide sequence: TGTGCCAGCAGTTACTCGATGGGACAGGGGCCATACGAGCAGTACTTC. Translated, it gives CASSYSMGQGPYEQYF.

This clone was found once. CDR3 coding DNA: TGTGCCTGGAGTGTCTTTAGGGGAGGAAACACCATATATTTT. Translated: CAWSVFRGGNTIYF. J is TRBJ1-3 and V is TRBV30, with D possibly matching TRBD1 (5 bases). CDR3 size: 14 residues. In germline, CDR1 is GTSNPN, CDR2 SVGIG (reference sequence). V gave up 0 bases and J gave up 4 bases, with 10 bases separating them.

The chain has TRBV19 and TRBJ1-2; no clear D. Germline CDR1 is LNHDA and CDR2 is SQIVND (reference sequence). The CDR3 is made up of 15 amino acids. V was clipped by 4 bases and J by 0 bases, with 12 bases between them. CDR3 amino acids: CASSRRREANYGYTF. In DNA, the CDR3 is TGTGCCAGTAGTAGGAGACGGGAAGCTAACTATGGCTACACCTTC.

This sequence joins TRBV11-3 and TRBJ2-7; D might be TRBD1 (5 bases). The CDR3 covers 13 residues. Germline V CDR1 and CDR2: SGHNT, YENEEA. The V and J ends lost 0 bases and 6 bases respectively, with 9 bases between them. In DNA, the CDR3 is TGTGCCAGCAGCTTAGAGGGGCTAGGCGAGCAGTACTTC. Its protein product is CASSLEGLGEQYF.

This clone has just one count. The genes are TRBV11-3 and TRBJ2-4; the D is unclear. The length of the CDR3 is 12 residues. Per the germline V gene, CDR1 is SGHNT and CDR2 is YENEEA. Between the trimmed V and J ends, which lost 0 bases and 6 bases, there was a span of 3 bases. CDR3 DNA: TGTGCCAGCAGCTTAGACGGAAACATTCAGTACTTC. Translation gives CASSLDGNIQYF.

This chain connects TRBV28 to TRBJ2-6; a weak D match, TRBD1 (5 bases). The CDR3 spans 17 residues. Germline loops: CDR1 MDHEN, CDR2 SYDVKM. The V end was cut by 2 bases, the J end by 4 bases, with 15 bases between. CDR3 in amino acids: CASSLQGLKDGANVLTF. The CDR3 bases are TGTGCCAGCAGTTTACAGGGTCTGAAAGACGGGGCCAACGTCCTGACTTTC.

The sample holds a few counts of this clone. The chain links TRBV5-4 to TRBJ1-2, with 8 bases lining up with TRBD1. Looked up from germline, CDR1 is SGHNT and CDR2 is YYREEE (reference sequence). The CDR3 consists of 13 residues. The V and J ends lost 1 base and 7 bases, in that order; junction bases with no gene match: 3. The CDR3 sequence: CASSLTGGGGYTF. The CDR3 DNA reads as TGTGCCAGCAGCTTGACAGGGGGGGGTGGCTACACCTTC.

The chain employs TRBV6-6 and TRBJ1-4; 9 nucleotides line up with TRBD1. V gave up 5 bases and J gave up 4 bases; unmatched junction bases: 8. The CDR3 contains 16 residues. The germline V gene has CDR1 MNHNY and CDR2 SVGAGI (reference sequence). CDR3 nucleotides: TGTGCCAGCAGTCACTTCCGGGACAGGGTTAATGAAAAACTGTTTTTT. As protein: CASSHFRDRVNEKLFF.

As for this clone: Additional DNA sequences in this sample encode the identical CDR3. The CDR3 region has the DNA TGTGCCAGCAGTTACTCGGGCGGGGGGTCAGATACGCAGTATTTT. This codes for CASSYSGGGSDTQYF. V gene TRBV6-5 combines with J gene TRBJ2-3, with TRBD2 matching over 8 bases. The ends lost 0 bases at V and 4 bases at J; junction bases unmatched: 3. In germline, CDR1 is MNHEY, CDR2 SVGAGI. The CDR3 sequence is 15 residues long.

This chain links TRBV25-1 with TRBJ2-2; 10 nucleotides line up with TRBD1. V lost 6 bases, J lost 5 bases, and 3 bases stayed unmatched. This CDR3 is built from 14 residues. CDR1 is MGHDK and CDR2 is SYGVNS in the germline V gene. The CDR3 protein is CASRGTGATGELFF. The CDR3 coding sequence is TGTGCCAGCAGGGGGACAGGGGCGACCGGGGAGCTGTTTTTT.

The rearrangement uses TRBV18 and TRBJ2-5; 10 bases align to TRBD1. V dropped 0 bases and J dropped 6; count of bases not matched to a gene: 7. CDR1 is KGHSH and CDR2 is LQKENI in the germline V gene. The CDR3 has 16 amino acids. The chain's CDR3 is CASSPPWDRGPQTQYF. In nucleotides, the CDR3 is TGTGCCAGCTCACCACCGTGGGACAGGGGACCGCAGACCCAGTACTTC.

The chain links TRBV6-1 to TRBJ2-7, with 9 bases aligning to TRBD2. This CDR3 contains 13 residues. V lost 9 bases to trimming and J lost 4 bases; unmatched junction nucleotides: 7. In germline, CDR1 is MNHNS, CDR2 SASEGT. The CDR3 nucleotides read TGTGCCAGTAGTACTAGCGGGTATTACGAGCAGTACTTC. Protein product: CASSTSGYYEQYF.

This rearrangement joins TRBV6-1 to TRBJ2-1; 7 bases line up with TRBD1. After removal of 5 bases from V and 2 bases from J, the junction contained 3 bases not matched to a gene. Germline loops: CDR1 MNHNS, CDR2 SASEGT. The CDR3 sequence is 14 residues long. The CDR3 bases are TGTGCCAGCAGTCAACAGGGGACCTACAATGAGCAGTTCTTC. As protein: CASSQQGTYNEQFF.